One sample yielded the 20 T cell receptor beta chains listed below, sequenced in a study of blood T cells in healthy people across ages. Next came a second PCR, run for roughly 6 to 11 cycles, which used a sample-barcoded 5' primer along with a J-beta primer mix. Via MiXCR, TCRdb re-called the 5' RACE reads, giving one row per CDR3 protein. The sample carries about 720,000 distinct CDR3 sequences, approximately 22% recorded once. The sample was blood. Source of these receptors: a man between 65 and 85 years old in good health.

This chain uses TRBV6-5 with TRBJ2-5; D perhaps matches TRBD1 (8 bases). Germline CDR1 reads MNHEY; CDR2 reads SVGAGI. CDR3 size: 14 residues. The V and J ends lost 5 bases and 11 bases respectively, with 21 bases between them. The CDR3 DNA reads as TGTGCCAGCAGTCCTCGGCAGGGGGCGGGGGAGCAGTACTTC. It yields the protein CASSPRQGAGEQYF.

The CDR3 nucleotides are TGCGCCAGCAGCTTGACCAGGGGATTGGATAATTCACCCCTCCACTTT. Its translation is CASSLTRGLDNSPLHF. The gene calls are TRBV5-1 and TRBJ1-6, with TRBD1 as a possible D gene (6 bases). Trimming removed 1 base from V and 5 bases from J, with 13 bases in between. The V gene's germline CDR1 is SGHRS and CDR2 YFSETQ. The length of the CDR3 is 16 residues.

This clonotype came up a few times. The chain has TRBV29-1 and TRBJ2-7, with D unclear. This CDR3 contains 11 residues. Germline lookup yields CDR1 SQVTM and CDR2 ANQGSEA. Trimming removed 2 bases at V and 5 bases at J, with 7 bases between. CDR3 sequence (DNA): TGCAGCGTTGAAAAGGGCCACGAGCAGTACTTC. It codes for CSVEKGHEQYF.

Worth noting for this clonotype: One end of the junction is discordant with germline, which a read error may explain. This chain links TRBV18 with TRBJ2-5; the match to TRBD1 covers 7 bases. The germline CDR1 and CDR2 sequences are KGHSH and LQKENI. This CDR3 is 15 amino acids long. CDR3 sequence (DNA): TGTGCCGGCTCACCATTGACAGGGTACCAAGAGGCCCAGTACTTC. This encodes CAGSPLTGYQEAQYF.

The table lists this clonotype with a few counts. The chain employs TRBV5-1 and TRBJ2-5; D remains ambiguous. TRBJ2-1 explains the end of the DNA better; the J call may be wrong. CDR3 length equals 14 residues. Germline CDR1 SGHRS, CDR2 YFSETQ. The CDR3 bases are TGCGCCAGCAGCTTAGGTGAGGCCCACTATGAGCAGTTCTTC. Its translation is CASSLGEAHYEQFF.

This clonotype was seen only a few times. The V and J genes are TRBV4-3 and TRBJ2-5; the D gene is possibly TRBD1 (7 bases). The J call may be wrong; the DNA end is better matched by TRBJ2-1. CDR1 and CDR2 (germline): LGHNA, YSLEER. The CDR3 spans 15 residues. CDR3 sequence (DNA): TGCGCCAGCAGCCAACTCGGGCAGGGGGGTAATGAGCAGTTCTTC. It translates to CASSQLGQGGNEQFF.

The chain employs TRBV28 and TRBJ2-4, with D unclear. The V end was cut by 5 bases, the J end by 5 bases, with 10 bases between. The CDR3 covers 13 residues. CDR1 MDHEN and CDR2 SYDVKM come from the germline V gene. The CDR3 loop is CASSAPGENIQYF. CDR3 DNA sequence: TGTGCCAGCAGTGCTCCTGGGGAAAACATTCAGTACTTC.

This clonotype was detected many times. The chain links TRBV18 to TRBJ2-1; D unresolved. Per germline, CDR1 KGHSH and CDR2 LQKENI. V lost 8 bases and J lost 0, with 14 bases in between. This CDR3 has 15 amino acids. CDR3 sequence (DNA): TGTGCCAGCAGCCCCTTAGCCAGCTCCTACAATGAGCAGTTCTTC. Translation gives CASSPLASSYNEQFF.

The chain combines TRBV9 with TRBJ1-3, with D perhaps matching TRBD1 (6 bases). CDR3 length: 16 amino acids. CDR1 is SGDLS and CDR2 is YYNGEE in the germline V gene. Trimming removed 3 bases at V and 4 bases at J, with 17 bases between. The CDR3 DNA follows: TGTGCCAGCAGCGAGACCACAGGGAATTCGGGAAACACCATATATTTT. This sequence encodes CASSETTGNSGNTIYF.

The J gene is TRBJ1-1, the V gene TRBV7-2; D remains ambiguous. V gave up 3 bases and J gave up 1 base, with 39 bases separating them. Germline CDR1 and CDR2: SGHTA and FQGNSA. The CDR3 is 24 residues long. The CDR3 nucleotides are TGTGCCAGCAGCTTCTCTTTTAATCTTGGTTTCGGTCCGTGGCTCACCCGAGGGAACACTGAAGCTTTCTTT. Its translation is CASSFSFNLGFGPWLTRGNTEAFF. Filled out from reference TRBV7-2 and TRBJ1-1, the complete variable domain reads GAGVSQSPSNKVTEKGKDVELRCDPISGHTALYWYRQSLGQGLEFLIYFQGNSAPDKSGLPSDRFSAERTGGSVSTLTIQRTQQEDSAVYLCASSFSFNLGFGPWLTRGNTEAFFGQGTRLTVV.

This clonotype was picked up a small number of times. The chain couples TRBV7-2 to TRBJ2-5, with D maybe TRBD1 (5 bases). Deletions cut 1 base from V and 6 bases from J, with 12 bases between. The germline V gene encodes CDR1 SGHTA and CDR2 FQGNSA. The CDR3 has 14 amino acids. The DNA of the CDR3 is TGTGCCAGCAGCTTAGGGTCAGGGATAAAGACCCAGTACTTC. Translation gives CASSLGSGIKTQYF.

V gene TRBV7-2 combines with J gene TRBJ2-4; D unresolved. Germline loops: CDR1 SGHTA, CDR2 FQGNSA. This CDR3 has 14 amino acids. V was shortened by 1 base and J by 4 bases, with 8 bases between the two germline ends. The CDR3 here is CASSLVEQKNIQYF. DNA for the CDR3: TGTGCCAGCAGCTTAGTTGAGCAGAAAAACATTCAGTACTTC.

The gene calls are TRBV15 and TRBJ2-3; 9 bases line up with TRBD1. With 4 bases clipped from V and 6 bases from J, the junction kept 14 bases outside the gene matches. CDR1 and CDR2 from the germline V gene are LNHNV and YYDKDF (reference sequence). The CDR3 runs to 17 residues. CDR3 loop: CATSKARDRVIRDTQYF. The CDR3 DNA sequence: TGTGCCACCAGCAAAGCCCGGGACAGGGTAATTCGGGATACGCAGTATTTT.

This clonotype was seen a handful of times. This rearrangement joins TRBV5-1 to TRBJ2-7; D not certain. This CDR3 contains 14 residues. Looked up from germline, CDR1 is SGHRS and CDR2 is YFSETQ. Trimming took 4 bases from V and 2 from J, leaving 13 bases between them. CDR3 amino acids: CASSKAAEAYEQYF. CDR3 bases: TGCGCCAGCAGCAAGGCGGCAGAGGCCTACGAGCAGTACTTC.

The chain is built from TRBV20-1 and TRBJ2-5; D is possibly TRBD1 (6 bases). V was cut by 1 base and J by 5 bases, with 14 bases left in between. The germline V gene has CDR1 DFQATT and CDR2 SNEGSKA (reference sequence). This CDR3 spans 14 amino acids. The CDR3 nucleotides are TGCAGTGCTAGAGCAGGCTCGAGGGGGGAGACCCAGTACTTC. Its translation: CSARAGSRGETQYF.

This chain connects TRBV6-5 to TRBJ2-2, with 12 bases identical to TRBD2. Germline CDR1 MNHEY, CDR2 SVGAGI. The CDR3 loop spans 17 amino acids. Trimming took 4 bases from V and 6 from J; bases not matched to a gene: 9. The CDR3 bases are TGTGCCAGCAGTTCCCGACTAGCGGGAGTCCCCGCCGGGGAGCTGTTTTTT. As protein: CASSSRLAGVPAGELFF.

This sequence joins TRBV7-3 and TRBJ2-3; D may be TRBD2 (6 bases). V was cut by 2 bases and J by 6 bases, with 15 bases left in between. The CDR3 totals 15 residues. In germline, CDR1 is SGHTA, CDR2 FQGTGA. The CDR3 region is CASSLYGGRMDTQYF. The CDR3 DNA sequence: TGTGCCAGCAGCTTATATGGAGGGAGGATGGATACGCAGTATTTT.

This chain connects TRBV20-1 to TRBJ1-2, with 12 nucleotides matching TRBD1. CDR1 and CDR2 from the germline V gene are DFQATT and SNEGSKA (reference sequence). The CDR3 has 13 amino acids. CDR3 loop: CRPGTGGADGYTF. The CDR3 DNA follows: TGCAGACCCGGGACAGGGGGCGCGGATGGCTACACCTTC.

Only a few counts were recorded for this clonotype. This CDR3 is CASTPGPTSTDTQYF. The CDR3 DNA reads TGTGCCAGCACTCCCGGGCCCACGAGCACAGATACGCAGTATTTT. The chain joins TRBV6-1 to TRBJ2-3; D call uncertain. The CDR3 is 15 residues long. The ends were cut back, 7 bases at V and 0 bases at J, with 14 bases in the middle. Germline V lookup: CDR1 MNHNS, CDR2 SASEGT.

The chain employs TRBV29-1 and TRBJ1-1, with D perhaps TRBD1 (5 bases). Germline V gives CDR1 SQVTM, CDR2 ANQGSEA. The V end was cut by 6 bases, the J end by 1 base, with 12 bases between. The CDR3 runs 13 residues. Here the CDR3 reads CSVAQGGNTEAFF. The CDR3 DNA follows: TGCAGCGTCGCGCAGGGTGGGAACACTGAAGCTTTCTTT.